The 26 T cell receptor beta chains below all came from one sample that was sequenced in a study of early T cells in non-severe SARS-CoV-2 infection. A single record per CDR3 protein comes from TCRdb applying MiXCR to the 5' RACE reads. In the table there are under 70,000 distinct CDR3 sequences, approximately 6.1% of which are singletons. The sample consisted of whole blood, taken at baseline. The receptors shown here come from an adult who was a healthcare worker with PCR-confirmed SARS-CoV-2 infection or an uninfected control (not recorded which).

The CDR3 sequence: CASSNYGYTF. The CDR3 DNA follows: TGTGCCAGTAGCAACTATGGCTACACCTTC. The chain joins TRBV19 to TRBJ1-2, with D hard to call. V was trimmed by 6 bases and J by 2 bases, leaving 1 base between them. Germline CDR1 is LNHDA and CDR2 is SQIVND (reference sequence). The CDR3 has 10 amino acids.

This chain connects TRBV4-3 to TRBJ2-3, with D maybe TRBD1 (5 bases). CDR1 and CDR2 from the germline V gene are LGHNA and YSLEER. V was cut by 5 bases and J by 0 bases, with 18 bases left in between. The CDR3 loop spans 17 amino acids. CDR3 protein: CASSSSMAGSSTDTQYF. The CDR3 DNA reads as TGCGCCAGCAGCTCCTCCATGGCAGGGTCTAGCACAGATACGCAGTATTTT.

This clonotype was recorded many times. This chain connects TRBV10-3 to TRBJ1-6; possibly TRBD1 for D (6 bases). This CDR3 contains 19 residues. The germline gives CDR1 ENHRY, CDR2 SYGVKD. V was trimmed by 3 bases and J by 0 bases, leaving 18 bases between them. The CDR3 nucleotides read TGTGCCATCAGTGATGAAGGGGGATACTCGAGCTCCTATAATTCACCCCTCCACTTT. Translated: CAISDEGGYSSSYNSPLHF.

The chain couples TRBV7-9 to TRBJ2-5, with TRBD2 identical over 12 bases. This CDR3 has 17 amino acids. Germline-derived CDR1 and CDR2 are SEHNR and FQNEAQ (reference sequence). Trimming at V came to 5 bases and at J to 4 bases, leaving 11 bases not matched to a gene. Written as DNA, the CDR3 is TGTGCCAGCAGCCCCCCTAGCGGGAGGGCCATTACAGAGACCCAGTACTTC. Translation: CASSPPSGRAITETQYF.

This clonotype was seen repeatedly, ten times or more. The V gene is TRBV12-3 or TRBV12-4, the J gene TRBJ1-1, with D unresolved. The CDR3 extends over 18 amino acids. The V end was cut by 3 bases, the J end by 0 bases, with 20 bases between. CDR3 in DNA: TGTGCCAGCAGTTTTAGCAGCGGGAGAGAGAAGATGAACACTGAAGCTTTCTTT. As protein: CASSFSSGREKMNTEAFF.

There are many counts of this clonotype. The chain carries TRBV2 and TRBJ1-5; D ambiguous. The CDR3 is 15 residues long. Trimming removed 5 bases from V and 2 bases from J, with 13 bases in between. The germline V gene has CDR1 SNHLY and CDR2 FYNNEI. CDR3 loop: CASSPWEGGNQPQHF. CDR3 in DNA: TGTGCCAGCAGTCCATGGGAAGGAGGCAATCAGCCCCAGCATTTT.

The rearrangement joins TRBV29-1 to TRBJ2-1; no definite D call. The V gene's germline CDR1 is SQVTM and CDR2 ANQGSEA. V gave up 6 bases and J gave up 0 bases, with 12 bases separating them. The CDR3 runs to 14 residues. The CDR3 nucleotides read TGCAGCGTGAATATCCCTAGCTCCTACAATGAGCAGTTCTTC. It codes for CSVNIPSSYNEQFF.

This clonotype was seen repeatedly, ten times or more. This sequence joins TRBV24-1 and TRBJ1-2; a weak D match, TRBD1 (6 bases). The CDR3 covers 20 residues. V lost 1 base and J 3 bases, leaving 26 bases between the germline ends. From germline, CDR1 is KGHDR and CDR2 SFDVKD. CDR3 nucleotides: TGTGCCACCAGTGATTTCTTTGACGGCGAAGGGGGGGGCCCTTACTATGGCTACACCTTC. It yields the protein CATSDFFDGEGGGPYYGYTF.

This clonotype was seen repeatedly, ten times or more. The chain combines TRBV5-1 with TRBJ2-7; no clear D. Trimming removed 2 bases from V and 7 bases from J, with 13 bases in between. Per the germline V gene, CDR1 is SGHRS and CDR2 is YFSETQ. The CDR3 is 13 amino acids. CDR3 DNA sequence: TGCGCCAGCAGCTTTGATGGGTGGGCGGAGCAGTACTTC. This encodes CASSFDGWAEQYF.

This CDR3 is CSARIMGRGTTDTQYF. The CDR3 region has the DNA TGCAGTGCTAGGATCATGGGACGGGGAACCACAGATACGCAGTATTTT. The gene calls are TRBV20-1 and TRBJ2-3; D could derive from TRBD1 or TRBD2 (5 bases each). The germline V gene has CDR1 DFQATT and CDR2 SNEGSKA (reference sequence). Deletions cut 3 bases from V and 2 bases from J, with 18 bases between. This CDR3 contains 16 residues.

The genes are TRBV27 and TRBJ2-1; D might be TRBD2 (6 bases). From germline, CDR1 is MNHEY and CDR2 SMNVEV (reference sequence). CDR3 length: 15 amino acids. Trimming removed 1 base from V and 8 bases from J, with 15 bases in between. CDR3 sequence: CASSLFGQGGDEQFF. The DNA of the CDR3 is TGTGCCAGCAGTTTATTCGGGCAGGGAGGCGATGAGCAGTTCTTC.

The CDR3 protein is CAISDRVGGETQYF. Written as DNA, the CDR3 is TGTGCCATCAGTGACAGGGTTGGCGGCGAGACCCAGTACTTC. The chain joins TRBV10-3 to TRBJ2-5; a weak D match, TRBD1 (5 bases). There are 14 residues in the CDR3. Germline V gives CDR1 ENHRY, CDR2 SYGVKD. Trimming took off 3 bases at V and 5 bases at J, with 13 bases between the two ends.

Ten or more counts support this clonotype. This CDR3 reads CASSLSGGGSPLHF. The CDR3 nucleotides read TGTGCCAGCAGTTTGTCGGGCGGGGGGTCACCCCTCCACTTT. The rearrangement joins TRBV12-3 or TRBV12-4 to TRBJ1-6; D may be TRBD1 (5 bases). This CDR3 is 14 amino acids long. Trimming cost V 3 bases and J 10 bases, with 13 bases left between them.

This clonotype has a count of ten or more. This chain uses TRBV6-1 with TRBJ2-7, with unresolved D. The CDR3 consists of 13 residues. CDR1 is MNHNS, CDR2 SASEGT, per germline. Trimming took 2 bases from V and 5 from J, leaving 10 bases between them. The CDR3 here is CASSESDLNEQYF. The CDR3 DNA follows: TGTGCCAGCAGTGAAAGTGATCTTAACGAGCAGTACTTC.

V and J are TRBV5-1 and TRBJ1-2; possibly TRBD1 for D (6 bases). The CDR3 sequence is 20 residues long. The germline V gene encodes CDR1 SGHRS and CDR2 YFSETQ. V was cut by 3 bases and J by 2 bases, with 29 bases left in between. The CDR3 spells CASSSAYTPGRGGPNYGYTF. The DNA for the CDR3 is TGCGCCAGCAGCTCCGCTTATACCCCCGGCAGGGGTGGCCCCAACTATGGCTACACCTTC.

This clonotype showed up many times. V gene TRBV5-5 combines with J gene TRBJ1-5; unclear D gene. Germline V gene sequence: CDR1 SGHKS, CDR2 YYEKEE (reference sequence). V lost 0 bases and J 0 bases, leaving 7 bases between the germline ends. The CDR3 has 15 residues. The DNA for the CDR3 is TGTGCCAGCAGCTTGGCGGGGTTTAGCAATCAGCCCCAGCATTTT. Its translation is CASSLAGFSNQPQHF.

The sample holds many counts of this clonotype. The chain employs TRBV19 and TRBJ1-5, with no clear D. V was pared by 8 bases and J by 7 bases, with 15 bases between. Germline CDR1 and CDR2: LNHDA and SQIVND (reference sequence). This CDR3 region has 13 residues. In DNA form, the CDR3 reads TGTGCCAGTTGGAGTCGGGAAGGCCAGCCCCAGCATTTT. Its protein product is CASWSREGQPQHF.

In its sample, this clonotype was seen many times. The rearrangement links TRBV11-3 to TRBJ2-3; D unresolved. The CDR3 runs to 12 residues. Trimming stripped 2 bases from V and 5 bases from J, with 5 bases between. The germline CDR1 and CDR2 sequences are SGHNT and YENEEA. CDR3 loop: CASSLNQDTQYF. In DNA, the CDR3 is TGTGCCAGCAGCTTAAACCAAGATACGCAGTATTTT.

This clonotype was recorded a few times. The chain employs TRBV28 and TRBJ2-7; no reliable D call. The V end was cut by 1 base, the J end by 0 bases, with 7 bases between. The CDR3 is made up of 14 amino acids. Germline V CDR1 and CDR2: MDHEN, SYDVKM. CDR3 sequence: CASSLFPRSYEQYF. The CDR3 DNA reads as TGTGCCAGCAGTTTATTTCCCCGCTCCTACGAGCAGTACTTC.

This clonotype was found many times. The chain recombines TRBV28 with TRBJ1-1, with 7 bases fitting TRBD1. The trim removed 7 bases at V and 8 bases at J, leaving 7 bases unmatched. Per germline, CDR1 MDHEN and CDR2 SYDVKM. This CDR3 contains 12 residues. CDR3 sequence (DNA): TGTGCCAGCATCCTGGGCAGGGGGGAAGCTTTCTTT. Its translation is CASILGRGEAFF.

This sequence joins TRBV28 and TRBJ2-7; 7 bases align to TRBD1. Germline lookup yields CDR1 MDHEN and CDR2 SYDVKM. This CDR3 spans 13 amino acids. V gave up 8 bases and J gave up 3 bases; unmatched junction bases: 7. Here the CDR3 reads CASSWGQNYEQYF. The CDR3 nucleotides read TGTGCCAGCTCCTGGGGACAGAACTACGAGCAGTACTTC.

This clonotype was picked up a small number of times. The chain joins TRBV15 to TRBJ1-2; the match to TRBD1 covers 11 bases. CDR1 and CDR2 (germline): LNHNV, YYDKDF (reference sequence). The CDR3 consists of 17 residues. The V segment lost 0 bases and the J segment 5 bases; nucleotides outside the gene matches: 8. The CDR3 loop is CATSRELRDRGRYGYTF. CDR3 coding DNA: TGTGCCACCAGCAGAGAGCTCCGGGACAGGGGGAGATATGGCTACACCTTC.

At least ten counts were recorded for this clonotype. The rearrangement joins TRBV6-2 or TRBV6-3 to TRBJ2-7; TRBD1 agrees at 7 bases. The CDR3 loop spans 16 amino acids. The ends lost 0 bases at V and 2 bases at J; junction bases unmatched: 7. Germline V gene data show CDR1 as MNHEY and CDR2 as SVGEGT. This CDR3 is CASSYSPGTDPYEQYF. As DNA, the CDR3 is TGTGCCAGCAGTTACTCGCCCGGGACAGACCCCTACGAGCAGTACTTC.

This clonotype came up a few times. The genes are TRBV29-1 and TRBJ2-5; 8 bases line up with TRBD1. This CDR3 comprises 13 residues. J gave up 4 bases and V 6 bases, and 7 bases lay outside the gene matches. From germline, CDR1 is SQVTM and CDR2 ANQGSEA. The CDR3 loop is CSVIQGARETQYF. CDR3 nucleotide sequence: TGCAGCGTGATTCAGGGGGCGAGAGAGACCCAGTACTTC.

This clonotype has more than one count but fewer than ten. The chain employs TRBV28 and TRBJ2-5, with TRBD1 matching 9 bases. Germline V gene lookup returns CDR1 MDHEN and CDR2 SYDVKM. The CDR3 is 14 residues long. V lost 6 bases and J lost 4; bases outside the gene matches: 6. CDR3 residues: CASRTTGGLETQYF. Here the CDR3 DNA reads TGTGCCAGCAGAACTACAGGGGGCCTAGAGACCCAGTACTTC.

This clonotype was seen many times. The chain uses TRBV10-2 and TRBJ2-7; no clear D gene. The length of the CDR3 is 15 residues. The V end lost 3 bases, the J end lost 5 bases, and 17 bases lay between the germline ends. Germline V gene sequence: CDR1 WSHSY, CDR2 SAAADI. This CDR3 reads CASSDRVSPFNEQYF. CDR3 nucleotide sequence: TGCGCCAGCAGTGATAGAGTGAGCCCATTCAACGAGCAGTACTTC.